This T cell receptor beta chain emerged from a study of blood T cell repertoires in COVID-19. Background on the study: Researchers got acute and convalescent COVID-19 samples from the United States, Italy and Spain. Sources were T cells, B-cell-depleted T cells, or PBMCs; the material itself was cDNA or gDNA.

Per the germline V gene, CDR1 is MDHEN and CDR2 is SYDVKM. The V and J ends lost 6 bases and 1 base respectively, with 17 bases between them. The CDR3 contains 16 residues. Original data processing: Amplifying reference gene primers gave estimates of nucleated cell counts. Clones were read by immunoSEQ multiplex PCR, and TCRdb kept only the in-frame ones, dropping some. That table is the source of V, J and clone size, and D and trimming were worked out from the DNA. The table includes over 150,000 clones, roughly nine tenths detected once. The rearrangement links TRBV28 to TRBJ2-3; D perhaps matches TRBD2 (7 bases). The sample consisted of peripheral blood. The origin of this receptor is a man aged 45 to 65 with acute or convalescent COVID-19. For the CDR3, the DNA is TGTGCCAGCAGCCGCCGGGGGCGGGGGCGCACAGATACGCAGTATTTT. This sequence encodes CASSRRGRGRTDTQYF.